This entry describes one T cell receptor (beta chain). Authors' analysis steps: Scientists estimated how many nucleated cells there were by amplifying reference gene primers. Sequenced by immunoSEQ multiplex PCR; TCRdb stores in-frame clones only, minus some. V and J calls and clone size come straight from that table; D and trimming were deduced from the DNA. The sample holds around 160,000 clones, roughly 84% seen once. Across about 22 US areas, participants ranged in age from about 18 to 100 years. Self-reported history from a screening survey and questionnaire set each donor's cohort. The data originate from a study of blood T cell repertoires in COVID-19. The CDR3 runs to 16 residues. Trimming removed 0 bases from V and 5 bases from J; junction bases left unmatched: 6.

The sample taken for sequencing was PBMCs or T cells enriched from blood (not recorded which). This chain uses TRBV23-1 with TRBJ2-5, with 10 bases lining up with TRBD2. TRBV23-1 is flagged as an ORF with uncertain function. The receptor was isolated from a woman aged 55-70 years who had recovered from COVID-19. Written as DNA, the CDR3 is TGCGCCAGCAGTCAATCACTAGCGGGGCTAGATGAGACCCAGTACTTC. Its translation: CASSQSLAGLDETQYF.